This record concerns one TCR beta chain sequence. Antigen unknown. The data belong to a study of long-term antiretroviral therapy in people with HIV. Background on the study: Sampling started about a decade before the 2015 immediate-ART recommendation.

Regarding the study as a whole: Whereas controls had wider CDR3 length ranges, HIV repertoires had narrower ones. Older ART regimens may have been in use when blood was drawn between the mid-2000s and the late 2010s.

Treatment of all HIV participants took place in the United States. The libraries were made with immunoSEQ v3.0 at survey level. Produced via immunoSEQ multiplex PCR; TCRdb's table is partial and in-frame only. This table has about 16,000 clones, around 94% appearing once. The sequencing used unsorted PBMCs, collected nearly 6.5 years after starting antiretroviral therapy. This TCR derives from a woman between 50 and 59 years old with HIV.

CDR3: CASSSPHLAGAETQYF. CDR3 sequence (DNA): TGTGCCAGCAGCTCACCTCACTTAGCGGGAGCCGAGACCCAGTACTTC. The rearrangement links TRBV11-2 to TRBJ2-5; 9 bases match TRBD2. The germline V gene encodes CDR1 SGHAT and CDR2 FQNNGV. The CDR3 has 16 amino acids. The J segment lost 5 bases and the V segment lost 4 bases, leaving 11 bases of the junction unmatched.